This T cell receptor (beta chain) was retrieved from a study of OX40 agonist ivuxolimab in advanced cancers. Context from the whole study: Ivuxolimab was an agonistic, fully human IgG2 monoclonal antibody directed against OX40 (CD134), a costimulatory receptor. The paper reports the monotherapy dose-escalation portion (N of about 56 patients) of the phase I ivuxolimab trial. Peripheral TCRbeta sequencing aimed to test whether ivuxolimab altered TCR sequence diversity and caused clonal T-cell expansion. Partial responses occurred in three dose-escalation patients, of whom one had hepatocellular carcinoma and two had cutaneous melanoma. Of the approximately 54 dose-escalation patients, hepatocellular carcinoma was present in around 20, melanoma in approximately 15, renal cell carcinoma in 9 and head and neck cancer in 9. The dose-escalation cohort was about 83% male with a mean age of approximately 60 years, ranging from about 23 to 85. Intravenous ivuxolimab was administered to patients every 2 weeks at six dose levels: 0.01, 0.1, 0.3, 1.5, 3 and 10 mg/kg. Prior anti-PD-1, anti-PD-L1 or anti-CTLA-4 therapy was permitted, and checkpoint inhibitors had been received by roughly 42% of dose-escalation patients.

The junction carries 5 bases between V and J, which are trimmed by 2 bases and 0 bases respectively. Including cysteine and phenylalanine, the CDR3 has 15 amino acids. Only the CDR3 region is kept as DNA, spanning 45 bases read in frame from base 1. Via the germline V gene, CDR1 is SGHTA and CDR2 FQGNSA. To note about this clone: Its antigen remains undetermined. No much larger clone is present one base from it, and per-base qualities are unavailable.

The paper's findings and limits, for the study overall: Low levels of normalized T-cell clonal expansion were also seen in some nonresponding patients. In the 0.1-3.0 mg/kg groups, partial responders had among the lowest normalized peripheral clonal expansion, particularly in CD8+ T cells. After ivuxolimab, more expanded clones were found on average in CD8+ T cells than in CD4+ T cells. Clonal expansion of both CD4+ and CD8+ blood T cells was observed from baseline to week 6 at doses 0.1 to 3.0 mg/kg. Which antigens the clonally expanded peripheral T cells were specific for was not determined.

Patients with autoimmune disease history or receiving systemic immunosuppression were excluded from the trial. In every dose cohort, peripheral blood was drawn for TCR sequencing at baseline, cycle 4 day 1, and cycle 7 day 1. The samples were taken from a phase I, first-in-human, multicenter, open-label dose-escalation trial of ivuxolimab. Adults with locally advanced or metastatic melanoma, renal cell carcinoma, hepatocellular carcinoma or head and neck squamous cell carcinoma were enrolled in the trial. Before TCR sequencing, CD4+ and CD8+ T cells were separately sorted from peripheral blood. Genomic DNA was extracted from sorted cells for sequencing of the TCRbeta CDR3 region. TCRbeta CDR3 regions were sequenced using the immunoSEQ Assay. TCRdb took this table from immuneACCESS and kept in-frame rearrangements with V and J called. Such tables lack part of the clones; where checked against another copy, unresolved V genes explain under half of the gap, and the rest is unexplained. This sample has just under 85,000 clones in its table, and about 88% of those were observed once. Clones ranked in the top ten supply 7.3% of the sample.

The sequence derives from an adult with an advanced solid tumor such as melanoma, head and neck, liver or kidney cancer. This specimen was CD4+ or CD8+ T cells sorted from blood, taken in a trial of the OX40 agonist ivuxolimab. Rearrangement joined TRBV7-2 to TRBJ1-6, with no D gene named confidently. The DNA is as follows: TGTGCCAGCAGCTTAAGGAGCTCCTATAATTCACCCCTCCACTTT. Its protein is CASSLRSSYNSPLHF. Extended through the reference TRBV7-2 and TRBJ1-6 proteins, this CDR3 yields the full variable domain: GAGVSQSPSNKVTEKGKDVELRCDPISGHTALYWYRQSLGQGLEFLIYFQGNSAPDKSGLPSDRFSAERTGGSVSTLTIQRTQQEDSAVYLCASSLRSSYNSPLHFGNGTRLTVT.